The source of this T cell receptor (beta chain) is a study of post-analysis software for immune sequencing data. Study background: Some patients lacked subtype; others had relapsing-remitting, secondary progressive or progressive-relapsing disease. Overall study results and limits: Multiple sclerosis patients showed significantly lower normalized Chao1 diversity than controls did. Included in a set of roughly five TRBV segments more frequent in patients than controls were TRBV5-6, TRBV5-1 and TRBV20-1.

This clonotype has a handful of counts. The antigen is not known. The CDR3 runs 16 residues. The V segment lost 4 bases and the J segment 4 bases; nucleotides outside the gene matches: 3. Germline CDR1 reads SGHVS; CDR2 reads FNYEAQ. Libraries were made from TCR beta cDNA, and they carried unique molecular identifiers. When about 0.85 to 11 million T cells were used, they gave around 500,000 cDNA molecules. Each CDR3 protein gets one entry after TCRdb re-called the PCR reads with MiXCR. The sample holds some 690,000 distinct CDR3 sequences, 30% seen once. The clonotype originates from a girl aged 10-17 years with multiple sclerosis. The sequencing sample was made of blood. The V gene is TRBV7-6, the J gene TRBJ2-3; 15 bases agree with TRBD2. In nucleotides, the CDR3 is TGTGCCAGCAGCTCCGGACTAGCGGGGGGGGCAGATACGCAGTATTTT. Translating gives CASSSGLAGGADTQYF.